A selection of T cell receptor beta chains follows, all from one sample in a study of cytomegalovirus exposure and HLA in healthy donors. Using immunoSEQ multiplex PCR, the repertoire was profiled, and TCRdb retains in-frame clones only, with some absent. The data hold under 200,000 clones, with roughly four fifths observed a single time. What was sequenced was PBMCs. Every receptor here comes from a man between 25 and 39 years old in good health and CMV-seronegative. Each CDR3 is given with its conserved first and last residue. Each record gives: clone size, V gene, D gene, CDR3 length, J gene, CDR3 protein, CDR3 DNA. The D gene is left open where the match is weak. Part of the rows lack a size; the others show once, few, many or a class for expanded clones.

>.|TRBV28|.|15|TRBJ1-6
CASSPADRFSSPLHF
TGTGCCAGCAGTCCCGCCGACAGATTTAGTTCGCCCCTCCACTTT
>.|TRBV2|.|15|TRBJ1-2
CASSGAGWGEYGYTF
TGTGCCAGCAGTGGGGCGGGGTGGGGAGAGTATGGCTACACCTTC
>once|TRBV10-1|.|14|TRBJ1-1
CASSAHRDHTKAFF
TGCGCCAGCAGTGCGCACAGGGATCATACTAAAGCTTTCTTT
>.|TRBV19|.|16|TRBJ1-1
CASSASMGQKNTEAFF
TGTGCCAGTAGTGCCTCGATGGGGCAGAAGAACACTGAAGCTTTCTTT
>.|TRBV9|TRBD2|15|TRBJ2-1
CASSLAGGTYNEQFF
TGTGCCAGCAGCCTAGCGGGAGGCACTTACAATGAGCAGTTCTTC
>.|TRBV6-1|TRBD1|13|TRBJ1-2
CASSQTGKGGYTF
TGTGCCAGCAGTCAGACAGGGAAGGGCGGCTACACCTTC
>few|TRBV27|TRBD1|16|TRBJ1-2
CASSVRDRGIYYGYTF
TGTGCCAGCAGCGTTCGGGACAGGGGGATCTACTATGGCTACACCTTC
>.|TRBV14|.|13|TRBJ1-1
CASSQGVGTEAFF
TGTGCCAGCAGCCAGGGAGTCGGCACTGAAGCTTTCTTT
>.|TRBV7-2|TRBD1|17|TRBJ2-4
CASSLYGQGLAKNIQYF
TGTGCCAGCAGCTTATACGGACAGGGCCTAGCCAAAAACATTCAGTACTTC
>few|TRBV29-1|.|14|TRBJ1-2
CSVGGTGVVYGYTF
TGCAGCGTGGGAGGGACCGGTGTTGTCTATGGCTACACCTTC
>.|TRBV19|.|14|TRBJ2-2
CASQARPVSGELFF
TGTGCCAGTCAGGCCCGGCCGGTCTCCGGGGAGCTGTTTTTT
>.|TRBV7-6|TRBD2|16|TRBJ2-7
CASSLVMAGVGYEQYF
TGTGCCAGCAGCTTAGTCATGGCGGGAGTTGGTTACGAGCAGTACTTC
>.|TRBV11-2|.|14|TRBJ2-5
CASSLQNLQETQYF
TGTGCCAGCAGCCTCCAGAACCTCCAAGAGACCCAGTACTTC
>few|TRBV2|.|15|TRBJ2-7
CASSGRTVSSYEQYF
TGTGCCAGCAGTGGGAGGACTGTCAGCTCCTACGAGCAGTACTTC
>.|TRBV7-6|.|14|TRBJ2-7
CASSLGQGGNEQYF
TGTGCCAGCAGCTTAGGGCAGGGTGGTAACGAGCAGTACTTC
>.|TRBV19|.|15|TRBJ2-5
CASSIWAGTQETQYF
TGTGCCAGTAGTATTTGGGCAGGAACCCAAGAGACCCAGTACTTC
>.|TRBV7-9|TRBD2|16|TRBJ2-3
CASSATSGRYPDTQYF
TGTGCCAGCAGCGCGACTAGCGGGAGGTATCCAGATACGCAGTATTTT
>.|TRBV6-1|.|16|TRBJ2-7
CASSEIVVLGSYEQYF
TGTGCCAGCAGTGAGATTGTGGTCCTCGGTTCCTACGAGCAGTACTTC
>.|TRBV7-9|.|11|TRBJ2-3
CASREADTQYF
TGTGCCAGCAGGGAGGCAGATACGCAGTATTTT
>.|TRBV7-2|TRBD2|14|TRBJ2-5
CASSLVGRGETQYF
TGTGCCAGCAGCTTAGTCGGGAGGGGAGAGACCCAGTACTTC
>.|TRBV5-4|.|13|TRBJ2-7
CASSLEQYYEQYF
TGTGCCAGCAGCTTGGAACAGTACTACGAGCAGTACTTC
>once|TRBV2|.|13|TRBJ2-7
CASSESGSHEQYF
TGTGCCAGCAGTGAGAGCGGGTCCCACGAGCAGTACTTC
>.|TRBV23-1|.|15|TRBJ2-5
CASTKGAPRKETQYF
TGCGCCAGCACCAAAGGGGCTCCGAGGAAAGAGACCCAGTACTTC
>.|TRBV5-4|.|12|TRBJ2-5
CASSLASETQYF
TGTGCCAGCAGCTTGGCGTCGGAGACCCAGTACTTC
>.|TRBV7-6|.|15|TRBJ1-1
CASSLEGREGTEAFF
TGTGCCAGCAGCTTAGAGGGGCGGGAGGGCACTGAAGCTTTCTTT
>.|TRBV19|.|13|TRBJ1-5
CAIGARDNQPQHF
TGTGCGATAGGGGCCAGGGACAATCAGCCCCAGCATTTT
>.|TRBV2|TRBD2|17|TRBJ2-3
CASSPREGASGGHTQYF
TGTGCCAGCAGTCCTAGGGAGGGGGCTAGCGGGGGACATACGCAGTATTTT
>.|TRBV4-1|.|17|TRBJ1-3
CASSQDRAGSPGNTIYF
TGCGCCAGCAGCCAAGATCGTGCAGGGTCACCTGGAAACACCATATATTTT
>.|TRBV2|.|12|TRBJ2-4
CASRWQINIQYF
TGTGCCAGCAGATGGCAGATAAACATTCAGTACTTC
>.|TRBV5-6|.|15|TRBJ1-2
CASSLGLGDMLRYTF
TGTGCCAGCAGCTTGGGGCTGGGAGACATGCTTCGCTACACCTTC
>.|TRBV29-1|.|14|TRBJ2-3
CSVEEPRGIDTQYF
TGCAGCGTTGAAGAGCCCAGGGGCATTGATACGCAGTATTTT
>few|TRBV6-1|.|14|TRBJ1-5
CASSELGSQQPQHF
TGTGCCAGCAGTGAATTAGGGAGTCAGCAGCCCCAGCATTTT
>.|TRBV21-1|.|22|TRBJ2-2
CASSSHGVAGTVGAQNTGELFF
TGTGCCAGCAGCTCCCACGGAGTAGCGGGAACAGTGGGAGCACAGAACACCGGGGAGCTGTTTTTT
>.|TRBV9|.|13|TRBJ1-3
CATSQGTGNTIYF
TGTGCCACATCGCAGGGTACTGGAAACACCATATATTTT
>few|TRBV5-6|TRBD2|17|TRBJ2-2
CASGPGLAGVYTGELFF
TGTGCCAGCGGTCCGGGACTAGCGGGAGTCTACACCGGGGAGCTGTTTTTT
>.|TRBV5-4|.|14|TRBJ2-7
CASSLGSQRLEQYF
TGTGCCAGCAGCTTGGGGTCTCAGCGACTCGAGCAGTACTTC
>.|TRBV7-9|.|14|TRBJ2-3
CASSLVQSTDTQYF
TGTGCCAGCAGCTTAGTCCAGAGCACAGATACGCAGTATTTT
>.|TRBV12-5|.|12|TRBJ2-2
CASGFPAGELFF
TGTGCTAGTGGTTTTCCGGCCGGGGAGCTGTTTTTT
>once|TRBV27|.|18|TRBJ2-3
CASTLRIVGTTPADTQYF
TGTGCCAGCACCCTACGGATTGTAGGGACAACACCCGCAGATACGCAGTATTTT
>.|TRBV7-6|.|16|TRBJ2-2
CASSLVTSGCTGELFF
TGTGCCAGCAGTCTAGTGACGAGCGGATGCACCGGGGAGCTGTTTTTT
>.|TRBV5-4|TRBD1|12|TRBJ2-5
CASSGQGETQYF
TGTGCCAGCAGCGGACAGGGAGAGACCCAGTACTTC
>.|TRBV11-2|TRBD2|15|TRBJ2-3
CASSPGTSGTDTQYF
TGTGCCAGCAGCCCCGGGACTAGCGGGACAGATACGCAGTATTTT
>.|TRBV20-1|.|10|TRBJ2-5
CSAIKETQYF
TGCAGTGCTATTAAAGAGACCCAGTACTTC
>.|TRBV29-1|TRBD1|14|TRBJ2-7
CSVIGQGKPYEQYF
TGCAGCGTTATTGGACAGGGGAAACCCTACGAGCAGTACTTC
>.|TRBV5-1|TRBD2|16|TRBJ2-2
CASRQRTSGGTGELFF
TGCGCCAGCAGACAACGGACTAGCGGAGGCACCGGGGAGCTGTTTTTT
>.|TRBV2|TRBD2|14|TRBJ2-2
CASSQTGGTGELFF
TGTGCCAGCAGTCAAACGGGGGGAACCGGGGAGCTGTTTTTT
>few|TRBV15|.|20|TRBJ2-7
CATSREVLIGRDDPPYEQYF
TGTGCCACCAGCAGAGAGGTATTAATTGGGCGGGACGACCCCCCCTACGAGCAGTACTTC
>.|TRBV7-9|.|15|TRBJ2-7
CASSFSPAGLYEQYF
TGTGCCAGCAGCTTTTCCCCCGCGGGGTTATACGAGCAGTACTTC
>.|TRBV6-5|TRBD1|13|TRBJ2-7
CASRKQGFYEQYF
TGTGCCAGCAGAAAACAGGGGTTTTACGAGCAGTACTTC
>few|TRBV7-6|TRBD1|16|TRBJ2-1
CASSTAGTGGFDEQFF
TGTGCCAGCAGCACGGCCGGGACAGGGGGCTTCGATGAGCAGTTCTTC